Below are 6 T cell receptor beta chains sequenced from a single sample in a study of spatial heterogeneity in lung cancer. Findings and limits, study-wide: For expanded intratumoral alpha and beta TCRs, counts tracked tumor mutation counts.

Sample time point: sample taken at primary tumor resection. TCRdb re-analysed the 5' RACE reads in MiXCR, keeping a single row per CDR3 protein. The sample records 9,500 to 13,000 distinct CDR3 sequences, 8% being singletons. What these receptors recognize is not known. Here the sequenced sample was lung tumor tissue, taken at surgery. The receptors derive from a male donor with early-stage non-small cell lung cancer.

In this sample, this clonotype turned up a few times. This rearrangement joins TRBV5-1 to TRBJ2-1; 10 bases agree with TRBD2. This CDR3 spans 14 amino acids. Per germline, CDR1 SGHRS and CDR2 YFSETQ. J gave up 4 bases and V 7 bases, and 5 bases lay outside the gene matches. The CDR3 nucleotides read TGCGCCAGCGCTACTAGCGGGACGTACAATGAGCAGTTCTTC. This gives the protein CASATSGTYNEQFF.

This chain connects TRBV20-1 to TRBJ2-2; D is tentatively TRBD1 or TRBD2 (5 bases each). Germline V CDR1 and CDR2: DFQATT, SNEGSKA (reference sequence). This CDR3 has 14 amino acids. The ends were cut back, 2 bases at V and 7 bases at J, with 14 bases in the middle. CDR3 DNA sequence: TGCAGTGCTAGAAGGGGAGAAGGAAACGGGGAGCTGTTTTTT. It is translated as CSARRGEGNGELFF.

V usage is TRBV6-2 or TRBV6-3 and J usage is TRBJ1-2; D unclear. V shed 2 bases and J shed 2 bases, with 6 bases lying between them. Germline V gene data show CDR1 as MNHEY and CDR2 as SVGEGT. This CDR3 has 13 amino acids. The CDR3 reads CASSYGQNYGYTF. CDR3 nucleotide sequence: TGTGCCAGCAGTTACGGGCAGAACTATGGCTACACCTTC.

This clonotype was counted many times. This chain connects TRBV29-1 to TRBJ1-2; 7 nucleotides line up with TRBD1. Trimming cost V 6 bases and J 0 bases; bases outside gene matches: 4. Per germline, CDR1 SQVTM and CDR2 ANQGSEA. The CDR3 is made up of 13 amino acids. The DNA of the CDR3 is TGCAGCGTCCAGACAGGGACTAACTATGGCTACACCTTC. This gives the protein CSVQTGTNYGYTF.

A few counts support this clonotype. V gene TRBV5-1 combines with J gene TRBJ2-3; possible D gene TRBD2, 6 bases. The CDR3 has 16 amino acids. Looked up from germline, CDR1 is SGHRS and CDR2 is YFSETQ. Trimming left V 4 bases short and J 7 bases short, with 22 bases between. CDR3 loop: CASSPGERTTGNTQYF. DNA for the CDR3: TGCGCCAGCAGCCCAGGTGAGCGGACTACTGGTAATACGCAGTATTTT.

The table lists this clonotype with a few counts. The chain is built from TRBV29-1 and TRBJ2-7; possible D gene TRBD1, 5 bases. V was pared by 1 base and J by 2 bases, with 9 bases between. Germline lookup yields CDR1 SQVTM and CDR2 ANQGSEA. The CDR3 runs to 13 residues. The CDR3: CSVEVARAYEQYF. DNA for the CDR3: TGCAGCGTTGAAGTCGCCAGGGCCTACGAGCAGTACTTC.